This TCR beta chain was recovered during a study of response to subunit inactivated influenza vaccine. MiXCR, applied by TCRdb to the RT-PCR reads, yields one record per CDR3 protein. The table records about 480,000 distinct CDR3 sequences, about a tenth of them present only once. This CDR3 spans 16 amino acids. Germline CDR1 reads MNHNY; CDR2 reads SVGAGI (reference sequence). The V end was cut by 3 bases, the J end by 4 bases, with 19 bases between. The chain couples TRBV6-6 to TRBJ2-7; D may be TRBD1 or TRBD2 (5 bases each). This TCR was sampled from a middle-aged man who received an inactivated influenza vaccine. The material was PBMCs from blood, obtained 45 days after vaccination. CDR3: CASSYFPGTRAYEQYF. The DNA for the CDR3 is TGTGCCAGCAGTTATTTCCCCGGGACCCGGGCTTACGAGCAGTACTTC.